The 32 T cell receptor beta chains reported below all come from one sample, sequenced in a study of beta chain features in type 1 diabetes. Reverse transcription of all isolated RNA meant that expressed TCRB transcripts were sequenced. Using immunoSEQ multiplex PCR, the repertoire was profiled, and TCRdb retains in-frame clones only, with some absent. The data contain fewer than 250,000 clones, over 9.5% of them singletons. Input material: naive CD4+ T cells from blood. Receptors were obtained from a woman between 18 and 29 years old in good health.

This clone has just a few counts. This chain uses TRBV6-5 with TRBJ2-5, with TRBD2 matching over 14 bases. The CDR3 is made up of 16 amino acids. Germline V gene lookup returns CDR1 MNHEY and CDR2 SVGAGI. The junction had 2 bases not matched to a gene; V was cut back by 0 bases and J by 5 bases. This CDR3 reads CASSYSRLAGGETQYF. The CDR3 nucleotides are TGTGCCAGCAGTTACTCGAGACTAGCGGGGGGGGAGACCCAGTACTTC.

V usage is TRBV5-4 and J usage is TRBJ2-7; D unclear. V was trimmed by 4 bases and J by 5 bases, leaving 19 bases between them. The CDR3 sequence is 15 residues long. Germline assignment: CDR1 SGHNT and CDR2 YYREEE (reference sequence). The CDR3 nucleotides read TGTGCCAGCAGCGGGCTTGAAAAGGCGCGCGACGAGCAGTACTTC. Encoded protein: CASSGLEKARDEQYF. Using reference TRBV5-4 and TRBJ2-7 for the parts outside the CDR3, the full variable domain is ETGVTQSPTHLIKTRGQQVTLRCSSQSGHNTVSWYQQALGQGPQFIFQYYREEENGRGNFPPRFSGLQFPNYSSELNVNALELDDSALYLCASSGLEKARDEQYFGPGTRLTVT.

The chain recombines TRBV5-6 with TRBJ2-7, with TRBD2 matching 14 bases. Trimming took 4 bases from V and 8 from J; bases not matched to a gene: 8. Germline CDR1 and CDR2: SGHDT and YYEEEE. The CDR3 spans 15 residues. The CDR3 loop is CASSDETSGRAKQYF. The CDR3 nucleotides are TGTGCCAGCAGCGATGAGACTAGCGGGAGGGCCAAGCAGTACTTC.

This clone was detected a few times. The chain links TRBV7-2 to TRBJ1-5; 9 nucleotides align to TRBD1. Trimming cost V 3 bases and J 1 base; bases outside gene matches: 4. Germline loops: CDR1 SGHTA, CDR2 FQGNSA. The CDR3 contains 16 residues. The CDR3 DNA is TGTGCCAGCAGCTTGGGACAGGGACAAAGCAATCAGCCCCAGCATTTT. Its translation: CASSLGQGQSNQPQHF.

V is TRBV9 and J is TRBJ2-7; 12 nucleotides align to TRBD1. The length of the CDR3 is 16 residues. Germline V gives CDR1 SGDLS, CDR2 YYNGEE. Unmatched junction bases numbered 13, after V lost 9 bases and J lost 3 bases. The CDR3 protein is CATTGTGGMIDYEQYF. CDR3 nucleotides: TGTGCCACCACCGGGACAGGGGGCATGATAGACTACGAGCAGTACTTC. The whole variable domain, filled in from reference TRBV9 and TRBJ2-7, reads DSGVTQTPKHLITATGQRVTLRCSPRSGDLSVYWYQQSLDQGLQFLIQYYNGEERAKGNILERFSAQQFPDLHSELNLSSLELGDSALYFCATTGTGGMIDYEQYFGPGTRLTVT.

This clone was seen only a few times. V gene TRBV5-1 combines with J gene TRBJ2-1; possible D gene TRBD1, 5 bases. CDR1 and CDR2 from the germline V gene are SGHRS and YFSETQ. CDR3 length equals 17 residues. Trimming shortened V by 4 bases and J by 9 bases, and 26 bases separated the two germline ends. The CDR3 bases are TGCGCCAGCAGCCCCCCCCTAGAGAGTAGGGGCTTCGGTGAGCAGTTCTTC. Protein product: CASSPPLESRGFGEQFF.

This clone appeared a few times. V gene TRBV18 combines with J gene TRBJ1-1, with D perhaps matching TRBD1 (6 bases). The length of the CDR3 is 13 residues. Germline loops: CDR1 KGHSH, CDR2 LQKENI. Trimming removed 3 bases at V and 3 bases at J, with 8 bases between. The CDR3 protein is CASSPAGDTEAFF. Here the CDR3 DNA reads TGTGCCAGCTCACCGGCAGGGGACACTGAAGCTTTCTTT.

V is TRBV15 and J is TRBJ1-4, with 11 bases aligning to TRBD1. Germline V lookup: CDR1 LNHNV, CDR2 YYDKDF (reference sequence). J lost 8 bases, V lost 1 base, and 6 bases had no gene match. The CDR3 totals 16 residues. Here the CDR3 reads CATSRAIGTGGEKLFF. DNA for the CDR3: TGTGCCACCAGCAGAGCTATCGGGACAGGGGGAGAAAAACTGTTTTTT.

The chain carries TRBV27 and TRBJ2-2; TRBD1 matches 9 bases. This CDR3 comprises 17 residues. Germline CDR1 and CDR2: MNHEY and SMNVEV (reference sequence). V gave up 4 bases and J gave up 3 bases; unmatched junction bases: 9. CDR3 nucleotide sequence: TGTGCCAGCAGTTACCTCCGGGACAGGGAGGACACCGGGGAGCTGTTTTTT. Protein: CASSYLRDREDTGELFF.

This clone was recorded a few times. This rearrangement joins TRBV6-6 to TRBJ2-2; 9 bases line up with TRBD2. The CDR3 spans 15 residues. Germline V CDR1 and CDR2: MNHNY, SVGAGI (reference sequence). The V gene end was trimmed by 0 bases and the J gene end by 6 bases; junction bases not matched to a gene: 2. Here the CDR3 reads CASSYSLAGAGELFF. The CDR3 DNA is TGTGCCAGCAGTTACTCGTTAGCGGGGGCCGGGGAGCTGTTTTTT.

In nucleotides, the CDR3 is TGTGCCAGCAGCGTAGAATTCTCGGGAGCGGATACGCAGTATTTT. Encoded protein: CASSVEFSGADTQYF. The chain recombines TRBV9 with TRBJ2-3; D possibly corresponds to TRBD2 (6 bases). Germline values: CDR1 SGDLS, CDR2 YYNGEE. The CDR3 contains 15 residues. Trimming removed 0 bases from V and 6 bases from J, with 14 bases in between.

This clone occurred a few times. This sequence joins TRBV29-1 and TRBJ1-6, with D possibly being TRBD1 (6 bases). The CDR3 runs to 16 residues. V shed 2 bases and J shed 13 bases, with 24 bases lying between them. The V gene's germline CDR1 is SQVTM and CDR2 ANQGSEA. DNA of the CDR3: TGCAGCGTTGAAATCAGGGTTCCAGGGGCCCTATTGCCCCTCCACTTT. Residues: CSVEIRVPGALLPLHF. Combining the CDR3 with reference TRBV29-1 and TRBJ1-6 gives the whole variable domain SAVISQKPSRDICQRGTSLTIQCQVDSQVTMMFWYRQQPGQSLTLIATANQGSEATYESGFVIDKFPISRPNLTFSTLTVSNMSPEDSSIYLCSVEIRVPGALLPLHFGNGTRLTVT.

This clone was picked up a small number of times. The chain links TRBV2 to TRBJ2-7; 10 nucleotides agree with TRBD2. Germline V gene data show CDR1 as SNHLY and CDR2 as FYNNEI. The CDR3 runs 15 residues. The V segment lost 7 bases and the J segment 2 bases; nucleotides outside the gene matches: 8. As DNA, the CDR3 is TGTGCCAGCACCCTGCGGACTAGCGGAACCTACGAGCAGTACTTC. This translates into CASTLRTSGTYEQYF.

The V gene is TRBV18, the J gene TRBJ1-2; TRBD1 matches at 9 bases. The germline V gene has CDR1 KGHSH and CDR2 LQKENI. V dropped 2 bases and J dropped 4; count of bases not matched to a gene: 11. The CDR3 sequence is 17 residues long. The CDR3 bases are TGTGCCAGCTCACCAATAGAGGGACAGGGAAGGTCCTATGGCTACACCTTC. It encodes CASSPIEGQGRSYGYTF.

In this sample, this clone turned up a few times. The V and J genes are TRBV5-1 and TRBJ2-1; TRBD1 is a possible D gene (5 bases). The CDR3 totals 18 residues. Germline V lookup: CDR1 SGHRS, CDR2 YFSETQ. V shed 0 bases and J shed 4 bases, with 20 bases lying between them. The CDR3 coding sequence is TGCGCCAGCAGCTTGGCCGGCAGGGAATTGATTCGGTACAATGAGCAGTTCTTC. Its translation: CASSLAGRELIRYNEQFF.

The rearrangement links TRBV11-2 to TRBJ1-4; D not certain. Trimming took off 5 bases at V and 14 bases at J, with 18 bases between the two ends. The CDR3 is 13 residues long. The germline gives CDR1 SGHAT, CDR2 FQNNGV. In nucleotides, the CDR3 is TGTGCCAGCAGCACTAACCCCCCTTTGTACCTGTTTTTT. This gives the protein CASSTNPPLYLFF. The full variable domain, with the rest looked up from reference TRBV11-2 and TRBJ1-4, is EAGVAQSPRYKIIEKRQSVAFWCNPISGHATLYWYQQILGQGPKLLIQFQNNGVVDDSQLPKDRFSAERLKGVDSTLKIQPAKLEDSAVYLCASSTNPPLYLFFGSGTQLSVL.

This clone showed up just a few times. J is TRBJ2-1 and V is TRBV9, with a tentative D call TRBD2 (5 bases). V lost 1 base and J 4 bases, leaving 18 bases between the germline ends. The CDR3 has 17 residues. The germline gives CDR1 SGDLS, CDR2 YYNGEE. CDR3 protein: CASSVTPSGGLYNEQFF. CDR3 sequence (DNA): TGTGCCAGCAGCGTAACCCCGAGCGGTGGGCTATACAATGAGCAGTTCTTC.

V and J are TRBV6-5 and TRBJ1-3, with 12 bases matching TRBD1. In germline, CDR1 is MNHEY, CDR2 SVGAGI. The CDR3 extends over 16 amino acids. V lost 4 bases, J lost 3 bases, and 4 bases stayed unmatched. The DNA for the CDR3 is TGTGCCAGCAGTTGGGACAGGGGGCTGAGTGGAAACACCATATATTTT. It translates to CASSWDRGLSGNTIYF.

CDR3 sequence reads: CAWSGLQEHGYTF. Here the CDR3 DNA reads TGTGCCTGGAGTGGGCTACAGGAGCATGGCTACACCTTC. V is TRBV30 and J is TRBJ1-2; D might be TRBD1 (5 bases). Trimming removed 1 base from V and 6 bases from J, with 12 bases in between. CDR3 length equals 13 residues. Germline CDR1 reads GTSNPN; CDR2 reads SVGIG (reference sequence). The variable domain in full, with the rest retrieved from reference TRBV30 and TRBJ1-2, is SQTIHQWPATLVQPVGSPLSLECTVEGTSNPNLYWYRQAAGRGLQLLFYSVGIGQISSEVPQNLSASRPQDRQFILSSKKLLLSDSGFYLCAWSGLQEHGYTFGSGTRLTVV.

The DNA for the CDR3 is TGTGCCAGCAGTGAGGAGGTTGTGCGGGGGGCTCAGTACTTC. Protein: CASSEEVVRGAQYF. V and J are TRBV6-1 and TRBJ2-7, with 8 bases matching TRBD2. The germline gives CDR1 MNHNS, CDR2 SASEGT. J lost 10 bases, V lost 3 bases, and 11 bases had no gene match. This CDR3 spans 14 amino acids.

This clone was seen a handful of times. This chain joins TRBV6-6 and TRBJ2-7; 9 bases are shared with TRBD2. The trim removed 6 bases at V and 6 bases at J, leaving 15 bases unmatched. The CDR3 has 16 amino acids. CDR1 MNHNY and CDR2 SVGAGI come from the germline V gene (reference sequence). The DNA for the CDR3 is TGTGCCAGCAGCGCCAGGCTAGCGGGGCCCGTGGGCGAGCAGTACTTC. Encoded protein: CASSARLAGPVGEQYF.

There are a few counts of this clone. The chain combines TRBV5-6 with TRBJ2-7, with D perhaps matching TRBD2 (6 bases). The CDR3 contains 14 residues. The V gene's germline CDR1 is SGHDT and CDR2 YYEEEE. The ends were cut back, 2 bases at V and 7 bases at J, with 16 bases in the middle. CDR3 loop: CASSFPDGLREQYF. The CDR3 DNA is TGTGCCAGCAGCTTCCCGGACGGACTACGGGAGCAGTACTTC. Based on the CDR3 plus reference TRBV5-6 and TRBJ2-7, the full variable domain is DAGVTQSPTHLIKTRGQQVTLRCSPKSGHDTVSWYQQALGQGPQFIFQYYEEEERQRGNFPDRFSGHQFPNYSSELNVNALLLGDSALYLCASSFPDGLREQYFGPGTRLTVT.

The chain employs TRBV5-1 and TRBJ2-7; maybe TRBD1 (6 bases). V was shortened by 0 bases and J by 1 base, with 17 bases between the two germline ends. Germline V gives CDR1 SGHRS, CDR2 YFSETQ. The CDR3 contains 17 residues. CDR3 in amino acids: CASSLAEVAGVSYEQYF. Written as DNA, the CDR3 is TGCGCCAGCAGCTTGGCCGAAGTGGCAGGGGTGTCCTACGAGCAGTACTTC.

V and J are TRBV7-9 and TRBJ2-7; 12 positions agree with TRBD1. This CDR3 contains 15 residues. J gave up 6 bases and V 5 bases, and 8 bases lay outside the gene matches. Looked up from germline, CDR1 is SEHNR and CDR2 is FQNEAQ (reference sequence). The CDR3 protein is CASSPRDRGPSEQYF. CDR3 bases: TGTGCCAGCAGCCCCAGGGACAGGGGGCCCTCCGAGCAGTACTTC.

There are a few counts of this clone. CDR3 loop: CASSETASNQPQHF. The CDR3 nucleotides read TGTGCCAGCAGCGAGACAGCGTCGAATCAGCCCCAGCATTTT. This chain connects TRBV2 to TRBJ1-5, with a possible D match to TRBD1 (5 bases). V dropped 6 bases and J dropped 4 bases, with 13 bases sitting between them. Looked up from germline, CDR1 is SNHLY and CDR2 is FYNNEI. This CDR3 has 14 amino acids.

The V call is TRBV18, the J call TRBJ2-1; 7 bases align to TRBD2. Germline CDR1 is KGHSH and CDR2 is LQKENI. The CDR3 spans 14 residues. The V segment lost 3 bases and the J segment 6 bases; nucleotides outside the gene matches: 5. As DNA, the CDR3 is TGTGCCAGCTCACCCACGGGAGGAGCCAATGAGCAGTTCTTC. This codes for CASSPTGGANEQFF.

In its sample, this clone was seen a few times. The genes are TRBV29-1 and TRBJ1-4; perhaps TRBD1 as D (5 bases). Trimming shortened V by 4 bases and J by 2 bases, and 8 bases separated the two germline ends. CDR3 length equals 13 residues. The V gene's germline CDR1 is SQVTM and CDR2 ANQGSEA. DNA for the CDR3: TGCAGCGTTGCAGGGTTCACTAATGAAAAACTGTTTTTT. This translates into CSVAGFTNEKLFF.

The chain uses TRBV6-1 and TRBJ2-2, with D possibly matching TRBD2 (5 bases). The CDR3 consists of 14 residues. The V and J ends lost 1 base and 6 bases respectively, with 9 bases between them. From germline, CDR1 is MNHNS and CDR2 SASEGT. CDR3 DNA sequence: TGTGCCAGCAGTGAAGGGGGAGAGGCCGGGGAGCTGTTTTTT. This encodes CASSEGGEAGELFF.

This clone was seen only a few times. The chain carries TRBV15 and TRBJ1-1, with D unclear. Germline V gives CDR1 LNHNV, CDR2 YYDKDF (reference sequence). Trimming removed 0 bases from V and 6 bases from J, with 8 bases in between. The CDR3 length is 13 residues. In DNA form, the CDR3 reads TGTGCCACCAGCAGAGATTCGGGTCCTGAAGCTTTCTTT. Its protein is CATSRDSGPEAFF.

The chain joins TRBV23-1 to TRBJ2-2, with 9 bases aligning to TRBD1. TRBV23-1 is placed among ORFs of uncertain function. V lost 4 bases to trimming and J lost 3 bases; unmatched junction nucleotides: 3. This CDR3 is 15 amino acids long. The CDR3 DNA is TGCGCCAGCAGTCCACGGACAGGGGACACCGGGGAGCTGTTTTTT. Its translation: CASSPRTGDTGELFF.

There are many counts of this clone. The rearrangement joins TRBV7-3 to TRBJ2-5; no reliable D call. Germline V CDR1 and CDR2: SGHTA, FQGTGA. Trimming removed 0 bases from V and 5 bases from J, with 7 bases in between. The CDR3 runs to 13 residues. The CDR3 spells CASSLTRSETQYF. CDR3 nucleotides: TGTGCCAGCAGCTTAACGAGGTCGGAGACCCAGTACTTC. The full variable domain, with the rest looked up from reference TRBV7-3 and TRBJ2-5, is GAGVSQTPSNKVTEKGKYVELRCDPISGHTALYWYRQSLGQGPEFLIYFQGTGAADDSGLPNDRFFAVRPEGSVSTLKIQRTERGDSAVYLCASSLTRSETQYFGPGTRLLVL.

This clone was seen a few times. The CDR3 coding sequence is TGTGCCAGCAGCCAATTTCAGGGTTTCTACAATGAGCAGTTCTTC. Translating gives CASSQFQGFYNEQFF. The J gene is TRBJ2-1, the V gene TRBV14; maybe TRBD1 (5 bases). This CDR3 has 15 amino acids. V lost 2 bases and J 3 bases, leaving 11 bases between the germline ends. Germline V lookup: CDR1 SGHDN, CDR2 FVKESK.